This TCR beta chain is from a study of T cells in Graves' hyperthyroidism and ophthalmopathy. At the level of the study: Blood was drawn when the patient was first diagnosed and still untreated.

Study observations and caveats: Blood samples included most of the expanded thyroid clonotypes exceeding 0.001.

The CDR3 length is 15 residues. The V and J ends lost 0 bases and 2 bases respectively, with 14 bases between them. Germline V lookup: CDR1 DFQATT, CDR2 SNEGSKA (reference sequence). This clonotype was recorded many times. Its target is unknown. RNA transcripts yielded amplified TCR beta CDR3 regions. First-round RT-PCR targeting the TCR CDR3 was performed with the HTBI primer set. MiXCR, run by TCRdb on the multiplex PCR reads, gives a single entry per CDR3 protein. There are 400,000 or so distinct CDR3 sequences in the sample; more than 12% occur only once, and around 19% lies in the top ten. Diagnosis relied on clinical symptoms, serum thyroxine and TRAb, thyroid ultrasound and orbital computed tomography. The PBMCs were taken from roughly 10 ml of fresh peripheral blood.

This TCR came from a woman under 40 with Graves' ophthalmopathy. V and J are TRBV20-1 and TRBJ2-7, with D possibly TRBD2 on 5 matching bases. Material for sequencing was blood. The CDR3: CSARDSGLNPYEQYF. The CDR3 region has the DNA TGCAGTGCTAGAGATTCCGGACTCAATCCCTACGAGCAGTACTTC.